This is a list of T cell receptor beta chains from one sample in a study of T cell responses to AZD1222 COVID-19 vaccine. Assay: immunoSEQ multiplex PCR; the TCRdb copy retains only in-frame clones and omits some. The repertoire holds about 170,000 clones, with around nine tenths as singletons. The sequences come from peripheral blood, collected 28 days after the second AZD1222 dose. The receptors stem from an adult who received the AZD1222 COVID-19 vaccine. CDR3s include the opening cysteine and the closing phenylalanine or tryptophan. A D gene is named only where the DNA matches it firmly. For some rows the clone size is stated as once, few or many, or as a class when expanded; others skip it.

>15|NA|TRBV25-1|NA|TRBJ1-2
TGTGCCAGCAGTCCCGCCCCGACAGTCCCCTATGGCTACACCTTC
CASSPAPTVPYGYTF
>14|NA|TRBV3-1/TRBV3-2|NA|TRBJ1-4
TGTGCCAGCAGCCTTTCACCGGGAAATGAAAAACTGTTTTTT
CASSLSPGNEKLFF
>16|NA|TRBV19|TRBD1|TRBJ1-2
TGTGCCAGTAGTGCCGAACGGGACAGAACCTTCTATGGCTACACCTTC
CASSAERDRTFYGYTF
>14|NA|TRBV5-1|TRBD1|TRBJ2-7
TGCGCCAGCGGATCCGGGACAGGGCCTTACGAGCAGTACTTC
CASGSGTGPYEQYF
>16|NA|TRBV5-1|NA|TRBJ2-2
TGCGCCAGCAGCGCGGACAGCCCCCTTAACACCGGGGAGCTGTTTTTT
CASSADSPLNTGELFF
>18|NA|TRBV21-1|NA|TRBJ1-2
TGTGCCAGCAGCAAAACCCCCGATGGACAGGGATACAACTATGGCTACACCTTC
CASSKTPDGQGYNYGYTF
>16|NA|TRBV5-1|NA|TRBJ2-1
TGCGCCAGCAGCCTCGGACAGGCGGGATTTCGAAATGAGCAGTTCTTC
CASSLGQAGFRNEQFF
>13|once|TRBV7-9|TRBD1|TRBJ2-1
TGTGCCAGCAGTACAAAGACAGGGGAGGAGCAGTTCTTC
CASSTKTGEEQFF
>13|few|TRBV4-1|NA|TRBJ1-5
TGCGCCAGCAGCCAAGACCCTTATCAGCCCCAGCATTTT
CASSQDPYQPQHF
>16|NA|TRBV3-1/TRBV3-2|NA|TRBJ2-3
TGTGCCAGCACCCGAGGGGGGAATAGGTTAGCAGATACGCAGTATTTT
CASTRGGNRLADTQYF
>12|NA|TRBV6-5|NA|TRBJ2-7
TGTGCCAGCAGTCCCGACACCTACGAGCAGTACTTC
CASSPDTYEQYF
>13|NA|TRBV2|NA|TRBJ1-6
TGTGCCAGTAATACAGGGTGGGGATCACCCCTCCACTTT
CASNTGWGSPLHF
>16|NA|TRBV27|NA|TRBJ2-3
TGTGCCAGCAGTTTAAGGAGGGGGGGCCTCACAGATACGCAGTATTTT
CASSLRRGGLTDTQYF
>11|NA|TRBV6-2/TRBV6-3|NA|TRBJ1-2
TGTGCCAGCAGTTACAGGGGAGGCTACACCTTC
CASSYRGGYTF
>15|NA|TRBV7-2|TRBD2|TRBJ2-1
TGTGCCAGCAGCTTAGCTAGCGGGGTTTACAATGAGCAGTTCTTC
CASSLASGVYNEQFF
>15|NA|TRBV7-2|NA|TRBJ2-7
TGTGCCAGCAGCTTAGCTTCCGAACGCTCCTACGAGCAGTACTTC
CASSLASERSYEQYF
>11|once|TRBV5-4|NA|TRBJ2-3
TGTGCCAGCAGCTCCACAGATACGCAGTATTTT
CASSSTDTQYF
>13|NA|TRBV5-8|NA|TRBJ1-1
TGTGCCAGCAGGGCACACATGAACACTGAAGCTTTCTTT
CASRAHMNTEAFF
>13|NA|TRBV20-1|NA|TRBJ2-3
TGCAGTGCTAGTTGGGGAGACACAGATACGCAGTATTTT
CSASWGDTDTQYF
>14|NA|TRBV7-2|TRBD2|TRBJ2-3
TGTGCCAGCAGCTTAGTGGCTAGCGGGGGACCGCAGTATTTT
CASSLVASGGPQYF
>13|NA|TRBV6-5|NA|TRBJ1-1
TGTGCCGGCGGGGCGGCCATGAACACTGAAGCTTTCTTT
CAGGAAMNTEAFF
>15|NA|TRBV28|NA|TRBJ1-2
TGTGCCAGCAGTTTAGGGCAGGGCCTGAACTATGGCTACACCTTC
CASSLGQGLNYGYTF
>13|NA|TRBV29-1|NA|TRBJ1-5
TGCAGCGTGCGAGGTGGCGGGGATCAGCCCCAGCATTTT
CSVRGGGDQPQHF
>13|NA|TRBV29-1|NA|TRBJ2-7
TGCAGCGTTGGGCAGGGCCCTTCCTACGAGCAGTACTTC
CSVGQGPSYEQYF
>19|NA|TRBV12-5|TRBD1|TRBJ2-2
TGTGCTAGTGGTTTTGAAAAGTACCGCAGGGGGTCGAACACCGGGGAGCTGTTTTTT
CASGFEKYRRGSNTGELFF
>13|NA|TRBV6-5|NA|TRBJ1-1
TGTGCCAGCAGCCTGACAGGGAACACTGAAGCTTTCTTT
CASSLTGNTEAFF
>15|NA|TRBV27|NA|TRBJ1-2
TGTGCCAGCAGTTTCGGGGGCAGGGTGCCCTATGGCTACACCTTC
CASSFGGRVPYGYTF
>14|once|TRBV25-1|NA|TRBJ2-7
TGTGCCAGCAGTGATGGACACAGCTCCTACGAGCAGTACTTC
CASSDGHSSYEQYF
>16|NA|TRBV4-1|TRBD2|TRBJ2-7
TGCGCCAGCAGCCAACACAGCGGGGAATTCTCCTACGAGCAGTACTTC
CASSQHSGEFSYEQYF
>17|NA|TRBV21-1|NA|TRBJ1-2
TGTGCCAGCAGCAAAGATCCCCGGGACAGACCCCTCTATGGCTACACCTTC
CASSKDPRDRPLYGYTF
>14|NA|TRBV6-4|NA|TRBJ2-2
TGTGCCAGCCCCTTAGGCTGGGGAGACGGGGAGCTGTTTTTT
CASPLGWGDGELFF
>14|NA|TRBV6-6|TRBD1|TRBJ2-5
TGTGCCAGCAGTTACTTCCAGGGGGCAGAGACCCAGTACTTC
CASSYFQGAETQYF
>18|NA|TRBV5-4|TRBD2|TRBJ2-3
TGTGCCAGCAGCTTGCGACTAGCGGGGGGCCAGAGCACAGATACGCAGTATTTT
CASSLRLAGGQSTDTQYF
>17|NA|TRBV10-3|TRBD1|TRBJ1-3
TGTGCCATCAGTGTCCGAGGAGGGGGCGAAACTGGAAACACCATATATTTT
CAISVRGGGETGNTIYF
>15|NA|TRBV6-2/TRBV6-3|TRBD1|TRBJ1-2
TGTGCCAGCAGTTACGACAGGGTACCGGCCTATGGCTACACCTTC
CASSYDRVPAYGYTF
>13|few|TRBV3-1/TRBV3-2|NA|TRBJ1-2
TGTGCCAGCAGCTTGGGGGCAGGGCGTGGCTACACCTTC
CASSLGAGRGYTF
>15|NA|TRBV4-2|NA|TRBJ2-7
TGTGCCAGCAGCCAAGGGGCTGGAGACTCCTACGAGCAGTACTTC
CASSQGAGDSYEQYF
>14|NA|TRBV10-3|TRBD1|TRBJ1-6
TGTGCCAGCCGAGGGGACAGTGTAAATTCACCCCTCCACTTT
CASRGDSVNSPLHF
>14|NA|TRBV6-1|NA|TRBJ1-5
TGTGCCAGCAGTGAATGGGGGATGCATCAGCCCCAGCATTTT
CASSEWGMHQPQHF
>16|once|TRBV5-6|NA|TRBJ1-1
TGTGCCAGCAGCCCCCGCGGGGGGTACCGGAACACTGAAGCTTTCTTT
CASSPRGGYRNTEAFF
>14|NA|TRBV19|NA|TRBJ1-2
TGTGCCAGTAGTATACTTAGGACGGAATATGGCTACACCTTC
CASSILRTEYGYTF